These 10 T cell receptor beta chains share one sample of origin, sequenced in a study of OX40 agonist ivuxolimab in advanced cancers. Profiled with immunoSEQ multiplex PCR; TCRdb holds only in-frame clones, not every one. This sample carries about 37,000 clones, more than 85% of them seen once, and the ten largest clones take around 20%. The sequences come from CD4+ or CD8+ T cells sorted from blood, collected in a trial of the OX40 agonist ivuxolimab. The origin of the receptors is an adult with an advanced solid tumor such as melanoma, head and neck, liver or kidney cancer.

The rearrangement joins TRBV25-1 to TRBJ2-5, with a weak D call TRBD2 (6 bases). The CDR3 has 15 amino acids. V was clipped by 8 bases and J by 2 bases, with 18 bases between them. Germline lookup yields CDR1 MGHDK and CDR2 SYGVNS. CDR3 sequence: CASSGGAFLQETQYF. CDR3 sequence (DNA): TGTGCCAGCTCCGGAGGGGCTTTCCTTCAAGAGACCCAGTACTTC.

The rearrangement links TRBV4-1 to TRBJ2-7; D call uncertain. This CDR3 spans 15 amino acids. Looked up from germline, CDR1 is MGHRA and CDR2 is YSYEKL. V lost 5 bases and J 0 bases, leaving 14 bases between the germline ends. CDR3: CASSEVAEVSYEQYF. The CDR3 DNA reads TGCGCCAGCAGCGAAGTCGCAGAGGTCTCCTACGAGCAGTACTTC.

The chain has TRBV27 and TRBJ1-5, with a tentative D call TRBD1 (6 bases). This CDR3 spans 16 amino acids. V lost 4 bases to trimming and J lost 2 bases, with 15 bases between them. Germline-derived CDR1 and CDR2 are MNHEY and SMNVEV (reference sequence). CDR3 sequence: CASSSGGTGGNQPQHF. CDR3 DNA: TGTGCCAGCAGTTCTGGGGGCACGGGGGGCAATCAGCCCCAGCATTTT.

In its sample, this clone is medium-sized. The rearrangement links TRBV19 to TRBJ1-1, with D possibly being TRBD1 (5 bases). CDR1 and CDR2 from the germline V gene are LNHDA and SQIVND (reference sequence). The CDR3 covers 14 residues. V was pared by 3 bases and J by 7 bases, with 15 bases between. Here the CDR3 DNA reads TGTGCCAGTAGTATTAATCCAGGGACCCATGAAGCTTTCTTT. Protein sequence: CASSINPGTHEAFF.

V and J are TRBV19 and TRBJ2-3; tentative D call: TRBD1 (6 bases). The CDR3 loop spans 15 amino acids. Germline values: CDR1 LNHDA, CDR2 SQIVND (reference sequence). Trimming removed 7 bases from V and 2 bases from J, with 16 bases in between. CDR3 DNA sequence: TGTGCCAGTACCACGGACAGCAGGATCACAGATACGCAGTATTTT. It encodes CASTTDSRITDTQYF.

The CDR3 DNA follows: TGTGCCAGCAGCTTAGCTTTCGACACATATGGAAACACCATATATTTT. This translates into CASSLAFDTYGNTIYF. The chain links TRBV11-2 to TRBJ1-3; D ambiguous. In germline, CDR1 is SGHAT, CDR2 FQNNGV. The germline V and J ends were trimmed by 1 base and 3 bases, with 13 bases remaining between them. CDR3 size: 16 residues.

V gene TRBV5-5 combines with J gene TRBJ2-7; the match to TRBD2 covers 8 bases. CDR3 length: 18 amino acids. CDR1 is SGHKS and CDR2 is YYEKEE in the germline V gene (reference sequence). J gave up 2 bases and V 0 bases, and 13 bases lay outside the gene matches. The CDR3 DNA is TGTGCCAGCAGCTTGGAAACCGGGGGGGACGAAGACCCCTACGAGCAGTACTTC. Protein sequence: CASSLETGGDEDPYEQYF.

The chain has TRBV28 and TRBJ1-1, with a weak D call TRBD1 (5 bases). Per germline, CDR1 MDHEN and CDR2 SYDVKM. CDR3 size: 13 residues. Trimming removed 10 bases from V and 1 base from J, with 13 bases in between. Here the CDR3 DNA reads TGTGCCACCAGGGACGGCTCGAACACTGAAGCTTTCTTT. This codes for CATRDGSNTEAFF.

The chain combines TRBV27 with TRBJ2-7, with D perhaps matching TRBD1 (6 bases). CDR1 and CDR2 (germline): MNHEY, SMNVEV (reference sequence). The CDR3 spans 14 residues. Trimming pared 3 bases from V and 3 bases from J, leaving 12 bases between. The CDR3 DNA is TGTGCCAGCAGTTTGGAGACAGGCGGCTACGAGCAGTACTTC. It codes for CASSLETGGYEQYF.

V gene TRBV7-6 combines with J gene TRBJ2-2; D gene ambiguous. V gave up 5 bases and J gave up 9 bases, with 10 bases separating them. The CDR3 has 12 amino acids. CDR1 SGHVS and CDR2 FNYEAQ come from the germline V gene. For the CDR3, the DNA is TGTGCCAGCAGCACCGGAGTCAGGGAGCTGTTTTTT. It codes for CASSTGVRELFF.